This T cell receptor beta chain originates from a study of vaccination effects on CD4 cells after COVID-19. Overall study: Post-vaccine sample collection fell at a median of 72 days after the second dose.

Only a few counts were recorded for this clone. Its antigen is currently unknown. The CDR3 consists of 15 residues. J gave up 2 bases and V 4 bases, and 4 bases lay outside the gene matches. Looked up from germline, CDR1 is SNHLY and CDR2 is FYNNEI. Expansion with viral peptide pools was applied to antigen-specific CD4+ T cells by the ViraFEST assay prior to sequencing. Subsequent to a culture period of about ten days, CD4+ T cells were isolated. Two-dose vaccination with either BNT162b2 or mRNA-1273 was given to the participants. IL-2 medium was substituted for half the medium on days 3 and 7. The protocol was immunoSEQ multiplex PCR, while the TCRdb copy is restricted to in-frame clones and leaves out a portion. This repertoire shows fewer than 35,000 clones, around 75% found once; its top ten account for under 6.5%.

The sample consisted of CD4+ T cells from PBMCs cultured with SARS-CoV-2 spike peptides, taken after COVID-19 vaccination. This chain links TRBV2 with TRBJ2-2, with 7 bases matching TRBD2. The clonotype comes from a human donor who received a COVID-19 vaccine. Some clones in this sample may be carry-over from other donors' samples. This CDR3 reads CASSVLADNTGELFF. CDR3 nucleotides: TGTGCCAGCAGTGTTCTAGCGGATAACACCGGGGAGCTGTTTTTT. Full variable domain (outside the CDR3, taken from reference TRBV2 and TRBJ2-2): EPEVTQTPSHQVTQMGQEVILRCVPISNHLYFYWYRQILGQKVEFLVSFYNNEISEKSEIFDDQFSVERPDGSNFTLKIRSTKLEDSAMYFCASSVLADNTGELFFGEGSRLTVL.